This T cell receptor (beta chain) was profiled in a study of Ad26.COV2.S vaccination and SARS-CoV-2 variants. For the study at large: Donor got 5x10^10 or 1x10^11 viral particles of Ad26.COV2.S. Study-wide points: Spike-specific CD8+ and CD4+ T cell responses reportedly showed substantial breadth after vaccination. Placebo recipients trailed vaccine recipients in spike-specific TCR breadth.

The sample's treatment: some 20 received Ad26.COV2.S at low or high dose, single or two shots; roughly 5 received placebo; per-sample allocation not given. Vaccine and placebo recipients were sampled on day 63 after the first injection. A Boston adult aged 18-55 years was the donor. The V and J ends lost 6 bases and 2 bases respectively, with 19 bases between them. Per the germline V gene, CDR1 is MDHEN and CDR2 is SYDVKM. The CDR3 runs 16 residues. As regards this clone: Its antigen is not identified.

Produced via immunoSEQ multiplex PCR; TCRdb's table is partial and in-frame only. Among fewer than 400,000 clones, about 91% were seen once, and the ten largest hold about 1.9%. The clonotype originates from a person between 18 and 65 years old who received the Ad26.COV2.S COVID-19 vaccine or a placebo. Sample: peripheral blood, taken in a trial of Ad26.COV2.S vaccine versus placebo. The genes are TRBV28 and TRBJ1-2; perhaps TRBD1 as D (6 bases). The CDR3 nucleotides read TGTGCCAGCAGCTCCCCAGGGGAGAGGGGAAACTATGGCTACACCTTC. Translated, it gives CASSSPGERGNYGYTF.